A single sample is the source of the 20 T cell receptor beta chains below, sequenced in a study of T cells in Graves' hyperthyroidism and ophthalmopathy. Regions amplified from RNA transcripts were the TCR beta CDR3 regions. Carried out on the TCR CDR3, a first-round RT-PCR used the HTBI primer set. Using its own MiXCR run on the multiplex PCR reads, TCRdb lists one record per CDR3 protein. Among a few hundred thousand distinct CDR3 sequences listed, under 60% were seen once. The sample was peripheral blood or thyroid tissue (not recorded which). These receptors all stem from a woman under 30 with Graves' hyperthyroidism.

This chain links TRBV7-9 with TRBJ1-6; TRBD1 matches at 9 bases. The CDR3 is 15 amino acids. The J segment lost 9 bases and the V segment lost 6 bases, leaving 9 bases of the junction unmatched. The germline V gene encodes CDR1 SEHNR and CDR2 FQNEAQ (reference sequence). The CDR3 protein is CASSSGTGSTSPLHF. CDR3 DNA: TGTGCCAGCAGTTCAGGGACAGGGTCTACTTCACCCCTCCACTTT.

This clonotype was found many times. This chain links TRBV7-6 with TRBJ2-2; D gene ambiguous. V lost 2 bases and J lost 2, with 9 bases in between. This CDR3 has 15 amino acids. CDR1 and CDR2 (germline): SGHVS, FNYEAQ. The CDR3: CASSLSKTNTGELFF. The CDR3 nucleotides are TGTGCCAGCAGCTTATCAAAAACCAACACCGGGGAGCTGTTTTTT.

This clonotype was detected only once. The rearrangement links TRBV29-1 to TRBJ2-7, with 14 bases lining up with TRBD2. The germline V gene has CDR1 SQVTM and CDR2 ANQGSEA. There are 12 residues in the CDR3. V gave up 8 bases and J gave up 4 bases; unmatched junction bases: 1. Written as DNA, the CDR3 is TGCAGCTGGACTAGCGGGAGGTACGAGCAGTACTTC. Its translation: CSWTSGRYEQYF.

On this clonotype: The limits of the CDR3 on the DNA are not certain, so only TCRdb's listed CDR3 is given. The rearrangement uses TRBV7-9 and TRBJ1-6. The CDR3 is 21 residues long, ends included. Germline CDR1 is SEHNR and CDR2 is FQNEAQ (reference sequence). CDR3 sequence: CAGDVWVYGYTFGSGSSPLHF.

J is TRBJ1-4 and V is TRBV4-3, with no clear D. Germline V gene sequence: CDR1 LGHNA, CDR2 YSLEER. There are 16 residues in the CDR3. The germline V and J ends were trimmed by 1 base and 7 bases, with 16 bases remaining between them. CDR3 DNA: TGCGCCAGCAGCCAAGTATCCTGGTTGGGAGGTGAAAAACTGTTTTTT. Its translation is CASSQVSWLGGEKLFF.

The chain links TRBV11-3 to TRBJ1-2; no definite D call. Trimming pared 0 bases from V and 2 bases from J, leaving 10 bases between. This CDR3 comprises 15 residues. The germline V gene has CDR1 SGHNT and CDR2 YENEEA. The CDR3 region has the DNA TGTGCCAGCAGCTTAGAACGCCTTGTGAACTATGGCTACACCTTC. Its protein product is CASSLERLVNYGYTF.

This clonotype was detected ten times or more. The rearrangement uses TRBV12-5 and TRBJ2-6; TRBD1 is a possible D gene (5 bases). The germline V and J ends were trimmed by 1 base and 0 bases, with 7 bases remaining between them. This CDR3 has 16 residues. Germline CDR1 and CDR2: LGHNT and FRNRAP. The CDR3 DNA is TGTGCTAGTGGTTTGGGCAGGGTCTCTGGGGCCAACGTCCTGACTTTC. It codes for CASGLGRVSGANVLTF.

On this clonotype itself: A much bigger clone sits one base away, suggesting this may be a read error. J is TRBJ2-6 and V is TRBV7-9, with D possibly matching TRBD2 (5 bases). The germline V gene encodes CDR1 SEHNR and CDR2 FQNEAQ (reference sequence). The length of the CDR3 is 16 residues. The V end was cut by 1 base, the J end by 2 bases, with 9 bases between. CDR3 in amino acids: CASSLDRGTGANVLTF. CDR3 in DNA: TGTGCCAGCAGCTTAGATCGGGGAACTGGGGCCAACGTCCTGACTTTC.

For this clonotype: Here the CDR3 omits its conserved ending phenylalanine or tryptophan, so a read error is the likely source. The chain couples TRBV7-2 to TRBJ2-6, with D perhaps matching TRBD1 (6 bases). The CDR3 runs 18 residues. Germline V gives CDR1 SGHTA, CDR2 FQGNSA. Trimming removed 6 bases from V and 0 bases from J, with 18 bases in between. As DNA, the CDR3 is TGTGCCAGCAGTAGGCGAACTACAGGGTTCTCTGGGGCCAACGTCCTGACTCCA. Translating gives CASSRRTTGFSGANVLTP.

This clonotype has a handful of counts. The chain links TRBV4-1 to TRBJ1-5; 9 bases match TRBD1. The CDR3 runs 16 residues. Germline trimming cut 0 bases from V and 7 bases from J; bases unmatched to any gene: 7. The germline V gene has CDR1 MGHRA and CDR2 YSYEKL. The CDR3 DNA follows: TGCGCCAGCAGCCAAGAGGGGAGGACAGGGGCCCAGCCCCAGCATTTT. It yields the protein CASSQEGRTGAQPQHF.

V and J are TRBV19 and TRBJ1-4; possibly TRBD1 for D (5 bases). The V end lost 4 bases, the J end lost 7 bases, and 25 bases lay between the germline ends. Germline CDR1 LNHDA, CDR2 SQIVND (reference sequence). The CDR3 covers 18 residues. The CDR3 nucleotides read TGTGCCAGTAGTACCAAAAACCGGGACGGGGTTTTCGGTGAAAAACTGTTTTTT. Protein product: CASSTKNRDGVFGEKLFF.

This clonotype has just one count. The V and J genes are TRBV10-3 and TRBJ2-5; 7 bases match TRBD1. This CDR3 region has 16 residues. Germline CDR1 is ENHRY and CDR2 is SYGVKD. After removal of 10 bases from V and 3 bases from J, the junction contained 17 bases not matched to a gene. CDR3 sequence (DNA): TGTGCCAGCAGCGGAGACCTACCTACAGGGGAAGAGACCCAGTACTTC. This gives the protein CASSGDLPTGEETQYF.

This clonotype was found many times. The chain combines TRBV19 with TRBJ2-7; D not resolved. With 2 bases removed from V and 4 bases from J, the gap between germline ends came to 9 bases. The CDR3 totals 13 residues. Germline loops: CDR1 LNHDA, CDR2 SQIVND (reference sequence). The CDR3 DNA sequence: TGTGCCAGTAGTATATCGACCTTTTACGAGCAGTACTTC. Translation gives CASSISTFYEQYF. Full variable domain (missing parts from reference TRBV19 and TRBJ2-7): DGGITQSPKYLFRKEGQNVTLSCEQNLNHDAMYWYRQDPGQGLRLIYYSQIVNDFQKGDIAEGYSVSREKKESFPLTVTSAQKNPTAFYLCASSISTFYEQYFGPGTRLTVT.

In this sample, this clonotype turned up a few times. As DNA, the CDR3 is TGTGCCAGCGGACCAACTAGTCTTGCTGAGCAGTTCTTC. Its protein is CASGPTSLAEQFF. V is TRBV7-2 and J is TRBJ2-1; D may be TRBD2 (5 bases). Trimming took off 8 bases at V and 9 bases at J, with 17 bases between the two ends. This CDR3 is 13 amino acids long. Per germline, CDR1 SGHTA and CDR2 FQGNSA.

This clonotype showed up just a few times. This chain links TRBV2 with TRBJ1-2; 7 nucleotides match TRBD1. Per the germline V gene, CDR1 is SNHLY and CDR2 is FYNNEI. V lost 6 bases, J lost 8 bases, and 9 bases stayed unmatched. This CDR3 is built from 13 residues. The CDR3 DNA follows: TGTGCCAGCAGGGGGACAGTGGGAGAAGGCTACACCTTC. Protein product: CASRGTVGEGYTF.

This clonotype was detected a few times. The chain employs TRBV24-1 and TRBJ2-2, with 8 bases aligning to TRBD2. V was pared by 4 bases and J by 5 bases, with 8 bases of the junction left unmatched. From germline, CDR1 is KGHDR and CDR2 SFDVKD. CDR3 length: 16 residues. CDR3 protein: CATSEYLAGTTGELFF. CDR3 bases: TGTGCCACCAGTGAATACCTAGCGGGTACGACCGGGGAGCTGTTTTTT.

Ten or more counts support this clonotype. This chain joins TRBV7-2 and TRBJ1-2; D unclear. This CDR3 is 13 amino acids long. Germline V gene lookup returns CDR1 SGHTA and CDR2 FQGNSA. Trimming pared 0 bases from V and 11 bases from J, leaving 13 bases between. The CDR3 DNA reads TGTGCCAGCAGCTTAGCTGTATTGAGGGAATACACCTTC. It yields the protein CASSLAVLREYTF. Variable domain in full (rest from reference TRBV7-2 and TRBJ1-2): GAGVSQSPSNKVTEKGKDVELRCDPISGHTALYWYRQSLGQGLEFLIYFQGNSAPDKSGLPSDRFSAERTGGSVSTLTIQRTQQEDSAVYLCASSLAVLREYTFGSGTRLTVV.

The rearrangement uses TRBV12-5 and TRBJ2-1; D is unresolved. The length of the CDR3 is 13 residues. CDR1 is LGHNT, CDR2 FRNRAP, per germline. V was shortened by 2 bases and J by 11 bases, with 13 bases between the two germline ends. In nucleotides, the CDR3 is TGTGCTAGTGGTTTGCCCGATCACAACCAGCAGTTCTTC. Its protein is CASGLPDHNQQFF.

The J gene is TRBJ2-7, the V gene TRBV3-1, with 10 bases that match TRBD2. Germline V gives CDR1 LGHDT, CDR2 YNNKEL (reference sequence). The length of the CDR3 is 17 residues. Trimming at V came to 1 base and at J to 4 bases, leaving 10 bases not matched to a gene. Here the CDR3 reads CASSQAPGLAAMYEQYF. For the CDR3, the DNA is TGTGCCAGCAGCCAAGCTCCCGGACTAGCGGCTATGTACGAGCAGTACTTC.

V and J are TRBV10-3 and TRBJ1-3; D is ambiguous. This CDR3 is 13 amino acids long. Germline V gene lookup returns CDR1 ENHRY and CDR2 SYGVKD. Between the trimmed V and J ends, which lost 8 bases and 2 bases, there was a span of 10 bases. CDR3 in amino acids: CAIRGNTGNTIYF. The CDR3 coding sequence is TGTGCCATCCGAGGGAACACTGGAAACACCATATATTTT.